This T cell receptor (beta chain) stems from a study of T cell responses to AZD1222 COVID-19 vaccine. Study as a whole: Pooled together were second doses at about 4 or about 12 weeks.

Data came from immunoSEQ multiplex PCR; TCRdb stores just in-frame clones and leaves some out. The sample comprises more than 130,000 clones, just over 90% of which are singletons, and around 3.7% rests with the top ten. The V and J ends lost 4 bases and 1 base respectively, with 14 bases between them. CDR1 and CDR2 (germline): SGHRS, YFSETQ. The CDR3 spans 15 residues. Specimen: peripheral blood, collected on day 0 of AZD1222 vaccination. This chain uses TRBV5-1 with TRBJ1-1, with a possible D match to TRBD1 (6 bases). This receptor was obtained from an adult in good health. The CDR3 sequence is CASSPREGGNTEAFF. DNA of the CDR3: TGCGCCAGCAGCCCGAGAGAGGGGGGGAACACTGAAGCTTTCTTT. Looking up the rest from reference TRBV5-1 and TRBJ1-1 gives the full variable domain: KAGVTQTPRYLIKTRGQQVTLSCSPISGHRSVSWYQQTPGQGLQFLFEYFSETQRNKGNFPGRFSGRQFSNSRSEMNVSTLELGDSALYLCASSPREGGNTEAFFGQGTRLTVV.